The text below deals with one TCR beta chain. Its antigen is currently unknown. This sample is part of a study of shared clonotypes between healthy human individuals. Study background: CD8 memory received one plate per donor, CD8 naive two, CD4 memory three and CD4 naive three.

In the original workflow: For the immunoSEQ data, sequences were junction-only without quality scores, so filtering differed. The repertoire was sequenced with immunoSEQ multiplex PCR; TCRdb's copy has only in-frame clones and lacks some. Clone size and the V and J calls come from that table; the DNA yielded D and trimming. The table includes about 1 million clones, 65% to 80% detected once. V lost 3 bases, J lost 4 bases, and 8 bases stayed unmatched. This CDR3 contains 15 residues. The V gene's germline CDR1 is MDHEN and CDR2 SYDVKM. The study drew its donors from healthy HIV-negative adults without recent acute infections or vaccinations. Findings and caveats of the study: Clonotype sharing across donors was expected to vary with sequencing depth.

The source of this sequence is a man younger than 30 in good health. The chain recombines TRBV28 with TRBJ2-7, with TRBD1 matching 8 bases. Sequenced input: memory CD4+ T cells sorted from blood. Subset reported: CD45RA-negative fraction. CDR3 in amino acids: CASSFQGQGWYEQYF. CDR3 sequence (DNA): TGTGCCAGCAGTTTCCAAGGACAGGGTTGGTACGAGCAGTACTTC.